Listed here are 19 T cell receptor beta chains from one sample, sequenced in a study of blood T cell repertoires in COVID-19. Measured with immunoSEQ multiplex PCR; TCRdb has only the in-frame clones, and not every one. The repertoire holds some 66,000 clones, with around 90% as singletons. Sequenced material: peripheral blood. Source of these receptors: a human donor in a cohort sampled during active COVID-19.

This sequence joins TRBV28 and TRBJ2-7, with 8 nucleotides matching TRBD1. The CDR3 is made up of 14 amino acids. Per the germline V gene, CDR1 is MDHEN and CDR2 is SYDVKM. The J segment lost 2 bases and the V segment lost 7 bases, leaving 7 bases of the junction unmatched. DNA of the CDR3: TGTGCCAGCACCCGGACAGGGTCGCCCTACGAGCAGTACTTC. It translates to CASTRTGSPYEQYF.

The chain is built from TRBV7-3 and TRBJ2-5; tentatively, D is TRBD1 (6 bases). V was cut by 5 bases and J by 3 bases, with 13 bases left in between. The CDR3 contains 14 residues. Germline lookup yields CDR1 SGHTA and CDR2 FQGTGA. In nucleotides, the CDR3 is TGTGCCAGCAGCGCGACAGGTTTAGAAGAGACCCAGTACTTC. Its protein is CASSATGLEETQYF.

V is TRBV23-1 and J is TRBJ2-7, with D perhaps matching TRBD2 (5 bases). TRBV23-1 carries the ORF label, with uncertain function. With 2 bases removed from V and 3 bases from J, the gap between germline ends came to 14 bases. The CDR3 contains 15 residues. CDR3 sequence reads: CASSQPGRTLYEQYF. CDR3 nucleotide sequence: TGCGCCAGCAGTCAACCAGGCAGGACTCTCTACGAGCAGTACTTC.

The chain employs TRBV20-1 and TRBJ2-5; D is perhaps TRBD1 (6 bases). V lost 7 bases to trimming and J lost 5 bases, with 11 bases between them. The CDR3 loop spans 11 amino acids. Germline CDR1 is DFQATT and CDR2 is SNEGSKA (reference sequence). Written as DNA, the CDR3 is TGCAGTGGGGACACCAGCGAGACCCAGTACTTC. The encoded protein is CSGDTSETQYF.

The chain carries TRBV12-3 or TRBV12-4 and TRBJ2-3; D perhaps matches TRBD2 (5 bases). V was shortened by 5 bases and J by 6 bases, with 12 bases between the two germline ends. The CDR3 has 13 residues. The CDR3 DNA reads TGTGCCAGCAGTCCGGACTTTCTCGATACGCAGTATTTT. Protein sequence: CASSPDFLDTQYF.

CDR3 nucleotide sequence: TGTGCCAGCAGCTTGTCCAGGGACTACAATGAGCAGTTCTTC. Translated: CASSLSRDYNEQFF. The gene calls are TRBV7-9 and TRBJ2-1; tentative D call: TRBD1 (5 bases). The V end lost 3 bases, the J end lost 3 bases, and 9 bases lay between the germline ends. This CDR3 contains 14 residues. CDR1 SEHNR and CDR2 FQNEAQ come from the germline V gene (reference sequence).

The count of this clone is one. The rearrangement links TRBV2 to TRBJ2-1; 9 bases line up with TRBD1. The V and J ends lost 11 bases and 7 bases, in that order; junction bases with no gene match: 12. This CDR3 has 14 residues. CDR1 and CDR2 from the germline V gene are SNHLY and FYNNEI. DNA of the CDR3: TGTGCCGGGGGACAGGACAGGGGCGGAAATGAGCAGTTCTTC. It encodes CAGGQDRGGNEQFF.

The chain is built from TRBV5-4 and TRBJ1-4; TRBD1 agrees at 8 bases. This CDR3 spans 15 amino acids. Germline-derived CDR1 and CDR2 are SGHNT and YYREEE (reference sequence). The junction had 5 bases not matched to a gene; V was cut back by 2 bases and J by 5 bases. The CDR3 bases are TGTGCCAGCAGCTTACAGGGGGGATGGAATGAAAAACTGTTTTTT. Its translation is CASSLQGGWNEKLFF.

The chain combines TRBV2 with TRBJ2-3, with TRBD1 matching over 8 bases. V lost 2 bases, J lost 6 bases, and 4 bases stayed unmatched. Per germline, CDR1 SNHLY and CDR2 FYNNEI. This CDR3 contains 14 residues. The CDR3 protein is CASSEQGAGDTQYF. DNA for the CDR3: TGTGCCAGCAGTGAACAGGGGGCGGGGGATACGCAGTATTTT.

V and J are TRBV7-3 and TRBJ2-1, with D possibly matching TRBD2 (6 bases). CDR1 and CDR2 (germline): SGHTA, FQGTGA. The V end was cut by 8 bases, the J end by 3 bases, with 20 bases between. CDR3 length equals 16 residues. CDR3 in DNA: TGTGCCAGCGCCTCCTCCTCGGGAGTAGGCTACAATGAGCAGTTCTTC. Translated: CASASSSGVGYNEQFF.

This clone was counted a single time. The rearrangement joins TRBV9 to TRBJ1-4; 8 nucleotides agree with TRBD1. CDR1 and CDR2 from the germline V gene are SGDLS and YYNGEE. This CDR3 has 13 amino acids. The V gene end was trimmed by 3 bases and the J gene end by 8 bases; junction bases not matched to a gene: 3. CDR3 loop: CASSEGQEEKLFF. The DNA of the CDR3 is TGTGCCAGCAGCGAGGGACAGGAGGAAAAACTGTTTTTT. The variable domain in full, with the rest retrieved from reference TRBV9 and TRBJ1-4, is DSGVTQTPKHLITATGQRVTLRCSPRSGDLSVYWYQQSLDQGLQFLIQYYNGEERAKGNILERFSAQQFPDLHSELNLSSLELGDSALYFCASSEGQEEKLFFGSGTQLSVL.

The CDR3 protein is CASSQREETQYF. For the CDR3, the DNA is TGTGCCAGCAGTCAGCGAGAAGAGACCCAGTACTTC. The V call is TRBV28, the J call TRBJ2-5; no definite D call. Germline CDR1 reads MDHEN; CDR2 reads SYDVKM. Trimming took off 5 bases at V and 3 bases at J, with 7 bases between the two ends. This CDR3 is 12 amino acids long. Supplemented by reference TRBV28 and TRBJ2-5, the full variable domain reads DVKVTQSSRYLVKRTGEKVFLECVQDMDHENMFWYRQDPGLGLRLIYFSYDVKMKEKGDIPEGYSVSREKKERFSLILESASTNQTSMYLCASSQREETQYFGPGTRLLVL.

The J gene is TRBJ1-1, the V gene TRBV5-1; a weak D match, TRBD1 (6 bases). Trimming removed 4 bases at V and 8 bases at J, with 18 bases between. The CDR3 contains 14 residues. Per germline, CDR1 SGHRS and CDR2 YFSETQ. The CDR3 loop reads CASSITGTPWEAFF. The CDR3 DNA is TGCGCCAGCAGCATAACAGGGACACCTTGGGAAGCTTTCTTT.

The gene calls are TRBV7-2 and TRBJ2-7, with 8 nucleotides matching TRBD1. With 1 base clipped from V and 5 bases from J, the junction kept 4 bases outside the gene matches. This CDR3 is built from 14 residues. The V gene's germline CDR1 is SGHTA and CDR2 FQGNSA. In nucleotides, the CDR3 is TGTGCCAGCAGCTTAGGGACAGGGATGGACGAGCAGTACTTC. Translated, it gives CASSLGTGMDEQYF.

This clone was recorded only once. The genes are TRBV7-2 and TRBJ2-3, with a possible D match to TRBD1 (5 bases). Germline CDR1 is SGHTA and CDR2 is FQGNSA. V was pared by 5 bases and J by 5 bases, with 14 bases between. This CDR3 spans 14 amino acids. The CDR3 spells CASSLPPTVDTQYF. The CDR3 DNA reads TGTGCCAGCAGCCTGCCTCCGACAGTAGATACGCAGTATTTT.

The V gene is TRBV7-2, the J gene TRBJ2-1; 11 bases align to TRBD2. The CDR3 loop spans 17 amino acids. The J segment lost 7 bases and the V segment lost 1 base, leaving 9 bases of the junction unmatched. From germline, CDR1 is SGHTA and CDR2 FQGNSA. This CDR3 is CASSLELLAGARNEQFF. For the CDR3, the DNA is TGTGCCAGCAGCTTAGAACTACTAGCGGGGGCGAGGAATGAGCAGTTCTTC.

The V call is TRBV5-5, the J call TRBJ2-7; 7 nucleotides align to TRBD1. CDR1 and CDR2 (germline): SGHKS, YYEKEE (reference sequence). This CDR3 spans 15 amino acids. V gave up 0 bases and J gave up 2 bases; unmatched junction bases: 5. CDR3 in DNA: TGTGCCAGCAGCTTGGAACAGGGGTACCCCTACGAGCAGTACTTC. Protein: CASSLEQGYPYEQYF.

The V and J genes are TRBV9 and TRBJ2-7; a weak D match, TRBD1 (6 bases). The CDR3 is 15 amino acids. With 3 bases removed from V and 3 bases from J, the gap between germline ends came to 16 bases. Germline CDR1 is SGDLS and CDR2 is YYNGEE. CDR3 in DNA: TGTGCCAGCAGCGAGTACGCAATACAGGGCTACGAGCAGTACTTC. It specifies CASSEYAIQGYEQYF.

The chain carries TRBV9 and TRBJ2-1; 9 positions agree with TRBD2. The germline CDR1 and CDR2 sequences are SGDLS and YYNGEE. This CDR3 is built from 16 residues. Germline trimming cut 0 bases from V and 2 bases from J; bases unmatched to any gene: 3. CDR3 loop: CASSVGGLATYNEQFF. CDR3 in DNA: TGTGCCAGCAGCGTAGGAGGACTAGCGACCTACAATGAGCAGTTCTTC.